This T cell receptor (beta chain) was recorded in a study of vaccination effects on CD4 cells after COVID-19. CDR3 size: 14 residues. The V and J ends lost 6 bases and 0 bases respectively, with 8 bases between them. CDR1 and CDR2 from the germline V gene are MNHEY and SVGAGI. Peptide-pool stimulation followed by sequencing identified expanded antigen-specific CD4+ clonotypes in the ViraFEST assay. Culture lasted 10 days before CD4+ T cell isolation. Cells had half their medium changed to IL-2 medium on days 3 and 7. About this clone: What it binds is not known.

Produced via immunoSEQ multiplex PCR; TCRdb's table is partial and in-frame only. The sample shows about 8,900 clones, about 70% of them seen only once. The chain uses TRBV6-5 and TRBJ2-2, with TRBD1 as a possible D gene (6 bases). The sample here was CD4+ T cells from PBMCs cultured with HCoV-229E spike peptides, taken before COVID-19 vaccination. This TCR came from a human donor who received a COVID-19 vaccine. The CDR3 region has the DNA TGTGCCAGCAGGGACAGAGCGAACACCGGGGAGCTGTTTTTT. Translated, it gives CASRDRANTGELFF.